This note documents a single TCR beta chain sequence. The data stem from a study of cytomegalovirus exposure and HLA in healthy donors. 60 Vbeta and 13 Jbeta primers were used in PCR. Generated by immunoSEQ multiplex PCR, the TCRdb table keeps only in-frame clones and is missing some. The profile covers approximately 170,000 clones, with 70% to 80% appearing a single time and about 1% taken by the ten largest. From germline, CDR1 is MNHEY and CDR2 SMNVEV (reference sequence). The CDR3 totals 15 residues. With 3 bases clipped from V and 5 bases from J, the junction kept 7 bases outside the gene matches.

The specimen was PBMCs. This chain links TRBV27 with TRBJ2-5; 9 bases fit TRBD1. This receptor was obtained from a woman between 40 and 50 years old in good health and CMV-seronegative. The CDR3 DNA is TGTGCCAGCAGTTTTTGGGACAGGGACAGGGAGACCCAGTACTTC. Protein product: CASSFWDRDRETQYF.